The sequence of this T cell receptor beta chain was determined in a study of blood T cell repertoires in COVID-19. Measured with immunoSEQ multiplex PCR; TCRdb has only the in-frame clones, and not every one. Of under 20,000 clones listed, just under 90% are singletons. CDR1 is SGHRS, CDR2 YFSETQ, per germline. Trimming cost V 4 bases and J 5 bases, with 15 bases left between them. The CDR3 consists of 14 residues. The chain carries TRBV5-1 and TRBJ2-5; weak D call: TRBD1 (6 bases). The specimen was peripheral blood. The TCR sequence derives from a human donor in a cohort sampled during active COVID-19. The CDR3 bases are TGCGCCAGCAGCACTGGACAGCAGGAGGAGACCCAGTACTTC. Residues: CASSTGQQEETQYF.